This is a list of T cell receptor beta chains from one sample in a study of cytomegalovirus exposure and HLA in healthy donors. Sequenced by immunoSEQ multiplex PCR; TCRdb stores in-frame clones only, minus some. The table records about 72,000 clones, roughly 86% of them present only once. Sequenced material: PBMCs. These receptors were collected from a man between 18 and 29 years old in good health and CMV-seronegative. The CDR3 runs from the conserved cysteine through the conserved F or W. The D gene is left open where the match is weak. Size values are once, few and many counts, or a class for expanded clones, and some rows have none.

d_call	clone_size	v_call	j_call	cdr3_aa	cdr3_nt
TRBD1	-	TRBV9	TRBJ1-2	CASSEDRVEGYTF	TGTGCCAGCAGCGAAGACAGGGTGGAAGGCTACACCTTC
-	-	TRBV7-2	TRBJ1-2	CASSSLGGLDGYTF	TGTGCCAGCAGCTCCCTCGGGGGTTTGGATGGCTACACCTTC
-	-	TRBV10-1	TRBJ1-1	CASSERGAGAFF	TGCGCCAGCAGTGAGCGGGGGGCGGGAGCTTTCTTT
-	-	TRBV5-4	TRBJ2-4	CASSSQGSGAKNIQYF	TGTGCCAGCAGCTCCCAGGGATCTGGGGCCAAAAACATTCAGTACTTC
TRBD1	-	TRBV13	TRBJ1-2	CASSLEQGVGGYTF	TGTGCCAGCAGCTTAGAACAGGGGGTTGGTGGCTACACCTTC
TRBD1	-	TRBV29-1	TRBJ2-6	CSVQGTAGANVLTF	TGCAGCGTTCAAGGGACAGCCGGGGCCAACGTCCTGACTTTC
TRBD1	-	TRBV9	TRBJ2-7	CASSPYLTGAEEQYF	TGTGCCAGCAGCCCATACCTCACAGGGGCGGAGGAGCAGTACTTC
-	once	TRBV18	TRBJ1-6	CASSPLDGGRVSPLHF	TGTGCCAGCTCACCACTAGATGGGGGGAGAGTATCACCCCTCCACTTT
-	few	TRBV5-4	TRBJ1-2	CASSGGMLDGYTF	TGTGCCAGCAGCGGCGGCATGCTGGATGGCTACACCTTC
-	once	TRBV6-5	TRBJ1-2	CASSLSSYGYTF	TGTGCCAGCAGTCTATCCTCCTATGGCTACACCTTC
-	-	TRBV4-3	TRBJ1-1	CASSQIGANTEAFF	TGCGCCAGCAGCCAAATAGGGGCGAACACTGAAGCTTTCTTT
-	-	TRBV19	TRBJ1-1	CASTHGRGSNTEAFF	TGTGCCAGTACCCATGGGAGGGGATCGAACACTGAAGCTTTCTTT
-	few	TRBV7-9	TRBJ2-2	CASSPGRGSNTGELFF	TGTGCCAGCAGCCCCGGTCGGGGGTCGAACACCGGGGAGCTGTTTTTT
-	once	TRBV30	TRBJ2-7	CAWSGGTPNIYEQYF	TGTGCCTGGAGTGGGGGGACTCCCAACATTTACGAGCAGTACTTC
-	-	TRBV30	TRBJ2-3	CAWSPGSSTDTQYF	TGTGCCTGGAGCCCCGGGTCTTCCACAGATACGCAGTATTTT
-	-	TRBV7-9	TRBJ2-3	CASSLSTLDRRASDTQYF	TGTGCCAGCAGCTTGAGTACATTGGACCGCAGGGCATCAGATACGCAGTATTTT
-	-	TRBV6-6	TRBJ2-6	CASSYSVGAILTF	TGTGCCAGCAGTTACTCTGTGGGCGCTATCCTGACTTTC